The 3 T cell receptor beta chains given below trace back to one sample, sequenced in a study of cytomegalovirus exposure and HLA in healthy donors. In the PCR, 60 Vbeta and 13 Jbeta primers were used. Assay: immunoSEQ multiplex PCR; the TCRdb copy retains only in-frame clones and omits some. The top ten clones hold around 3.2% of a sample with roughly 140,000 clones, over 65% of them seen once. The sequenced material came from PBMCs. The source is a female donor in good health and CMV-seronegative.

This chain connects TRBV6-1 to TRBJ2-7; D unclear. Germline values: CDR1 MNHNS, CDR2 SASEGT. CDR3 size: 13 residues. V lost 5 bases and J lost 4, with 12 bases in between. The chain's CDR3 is CASSPPWRYEQYF. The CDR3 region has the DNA TGTGCCAGCAGTCCCCCCTGGAGATACGAGCAGTACTTC.

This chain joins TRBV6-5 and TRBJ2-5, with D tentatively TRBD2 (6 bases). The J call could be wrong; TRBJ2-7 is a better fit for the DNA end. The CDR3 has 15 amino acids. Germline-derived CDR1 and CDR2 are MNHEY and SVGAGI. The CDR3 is CASSYSARGAYEQYF. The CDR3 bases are TGTGCCAGCAGTTACTCGGCGCGGGGCGCCTACGAGCAGTACTTC.

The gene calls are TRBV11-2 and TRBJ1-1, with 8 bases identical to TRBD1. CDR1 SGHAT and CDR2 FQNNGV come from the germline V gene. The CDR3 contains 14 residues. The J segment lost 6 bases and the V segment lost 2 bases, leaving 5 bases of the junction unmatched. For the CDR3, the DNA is TGTGCCAGCAGCTTACAGGGGGCGAGGGCTGAAGCTTTCTTT. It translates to CASSLQGARAEAFF. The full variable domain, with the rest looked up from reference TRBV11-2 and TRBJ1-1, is EAGVAQSPRYKIIEKRQSVAFWCNPISGHATLYWYQQILGQGPKLLIQFQNNGVVDDSQLPKDRFSAERLKGVDSTLKIQPAKLEDSAVYLCASSLQGARAEAFFGQGTRLTVV.